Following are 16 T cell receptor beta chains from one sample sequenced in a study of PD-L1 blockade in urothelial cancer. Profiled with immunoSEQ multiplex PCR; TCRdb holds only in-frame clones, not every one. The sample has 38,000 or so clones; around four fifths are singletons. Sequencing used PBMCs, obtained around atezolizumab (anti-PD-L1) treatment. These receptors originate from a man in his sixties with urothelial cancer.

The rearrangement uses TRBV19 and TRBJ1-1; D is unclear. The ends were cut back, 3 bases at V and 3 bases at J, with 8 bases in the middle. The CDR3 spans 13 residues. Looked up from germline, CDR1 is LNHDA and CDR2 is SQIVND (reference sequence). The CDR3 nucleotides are TGTGCCAGTAGTATTGACGAGGACACTGAAGCTTTCTTT. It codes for CASSIDEDTEAFF.

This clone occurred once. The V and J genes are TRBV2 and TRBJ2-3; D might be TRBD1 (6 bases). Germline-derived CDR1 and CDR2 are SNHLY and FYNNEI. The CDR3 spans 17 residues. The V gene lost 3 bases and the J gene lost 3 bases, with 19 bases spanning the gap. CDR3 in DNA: TGTGCCAGCAGTGAGGCATGGGGGCTCACCAAGACAGATACGCAGTATTTT. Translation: CASSEAWGLTKTDTQYF.

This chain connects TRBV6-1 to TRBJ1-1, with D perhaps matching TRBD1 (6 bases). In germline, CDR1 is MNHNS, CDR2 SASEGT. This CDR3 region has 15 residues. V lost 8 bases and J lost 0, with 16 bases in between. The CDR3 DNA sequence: TGTGCCAGCCCAAAGTCGGACAGAATGAACACTGAAGCTTTCTTT. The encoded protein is CASPKSDRMNTEAFF.

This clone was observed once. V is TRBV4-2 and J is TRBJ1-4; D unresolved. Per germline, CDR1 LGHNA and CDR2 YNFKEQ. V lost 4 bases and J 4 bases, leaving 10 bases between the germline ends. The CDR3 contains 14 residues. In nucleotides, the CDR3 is TGTGCCAGCAGCCCAGCGCGGGGTAATGAAAAACTGTTTTTT. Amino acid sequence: CASSPARGNEKLFF.

The CDR3 region has the DNA TGCGCCAGCAGTCAACCTTCTGGTTCGAGGGGGGAGACCCAGTACTTC. This gives the protein CASSQPSGSRGETQYF. The rearrangement uses TRBV4-1 and TRBJ2-5, with a weak D call TRBD1 (6 bases). V lost 6 bases to trimming and J lost 5 bases, with 22 bases between them. The germline CDR1 and CDR2 sequences are MGHRA and YSYEKL. This CDR3 is built from 16 residues.

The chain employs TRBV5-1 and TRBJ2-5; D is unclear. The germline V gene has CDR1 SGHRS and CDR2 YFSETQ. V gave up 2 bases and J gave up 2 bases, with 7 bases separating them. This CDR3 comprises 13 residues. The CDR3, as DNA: TGCGCCAGCAGCTTCGACAAACAAGAGACCCAGTACTTC. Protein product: CASSFDKQETQYF.

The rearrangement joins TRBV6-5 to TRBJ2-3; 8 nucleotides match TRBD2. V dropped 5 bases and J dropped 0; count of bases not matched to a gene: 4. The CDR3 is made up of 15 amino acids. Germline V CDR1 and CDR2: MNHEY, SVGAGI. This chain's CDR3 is CASSRLASSTDTQYF. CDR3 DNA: TGTGCCAGCAGTAGACTAGCGTCGAGCACAGATACGCAGTATTTT.

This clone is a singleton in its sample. The CDR3 is CATSRESAGGSSYNEQFF. CDR3 nucleotide sequence: TGTGCCACCAGCAGAGAATCAGCGGGAGGGAGCTCCTACAATGAGCAGTTCTTC. This chain links TRBV15 with TRBJ2-1, with 10 bases lining up with TRBD2. Germline V gives CDR1 LNHNV, CDR2 YYDKDF (reference sequence). The length of the CDR3 is 18 residues. After removal of 0 bases from V and 0 bases from J, the junction contained 5 bases not matched to a gene.

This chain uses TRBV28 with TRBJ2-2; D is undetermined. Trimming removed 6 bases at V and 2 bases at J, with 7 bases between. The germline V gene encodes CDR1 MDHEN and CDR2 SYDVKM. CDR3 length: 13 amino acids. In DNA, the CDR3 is TGTGCCAGCAGCATAACAAACACCGGGGAGCTGTTTTTT. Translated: CASSITNTGELFF.

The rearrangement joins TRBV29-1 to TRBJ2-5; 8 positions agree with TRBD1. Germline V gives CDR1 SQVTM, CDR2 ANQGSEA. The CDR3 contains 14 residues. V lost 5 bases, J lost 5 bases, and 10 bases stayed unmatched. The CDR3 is CSVITQGAGETQYF. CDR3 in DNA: TGCAGCGTTATTACCCAGGGGGCAGGGGAGACCCAGTACTTC.

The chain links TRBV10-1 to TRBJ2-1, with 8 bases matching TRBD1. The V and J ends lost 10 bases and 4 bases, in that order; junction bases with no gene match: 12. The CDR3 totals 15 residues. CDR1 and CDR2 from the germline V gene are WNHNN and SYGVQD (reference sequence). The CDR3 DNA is TGCGCCACCGCGACCGGGACAGGAGATTACAATGAGCAGTTCTTC. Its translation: CATATGTGDYNEQFF.

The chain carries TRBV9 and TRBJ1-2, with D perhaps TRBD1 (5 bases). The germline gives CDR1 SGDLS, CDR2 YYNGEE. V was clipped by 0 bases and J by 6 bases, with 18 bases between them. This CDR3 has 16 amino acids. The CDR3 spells CASSVELWGRSDGYTF. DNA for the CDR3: TGTGCCAGCAGCGTAGAGTTATGGGGGAGGTCGGATGGCTACACCTTC.

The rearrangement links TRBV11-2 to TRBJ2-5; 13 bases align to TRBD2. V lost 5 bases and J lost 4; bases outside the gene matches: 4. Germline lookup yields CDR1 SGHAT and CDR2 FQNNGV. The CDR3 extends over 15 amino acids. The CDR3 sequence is CASSTRLAGGETQYF. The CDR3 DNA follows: TGTGCCAGCAGCACGAGACTAGCGGGGGGAGAGACCCAGTACTTC.

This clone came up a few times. The chain's CDR3 is CASSMTRRRTEAFF. The CDR3 bases are TGTGCCAGTAGTATGACGCGCAGGAGGACTGAAGCTTTCTTT. This chain uses TRBV19 with TRBJ1-1, with unresolved D. Germline lookup yields CDR1 LNHDA and CDR2 SQIVND (reference sequence). The CDR3 has 14 amino acids. With 3 bases removed from V and 5 bases from J, the gap between germline ends came to 13 bases.

The CDR3 DNA sequence: TGCGCCAGCAGCTTTGACAGGGAGACCCAGTACTTC. This sequence encodes CASSFDRETQYF. The chain links TRBV5-1 to TRBJ2-5, with a tentative D call TRBD1 (6 bases). The CDR3 totals 12 residues. From germline, CDR1 is SGHRS and CDR2 YFSETQ. V was cut by 2 bases and J by 5 bases, with 7 bases left in between.

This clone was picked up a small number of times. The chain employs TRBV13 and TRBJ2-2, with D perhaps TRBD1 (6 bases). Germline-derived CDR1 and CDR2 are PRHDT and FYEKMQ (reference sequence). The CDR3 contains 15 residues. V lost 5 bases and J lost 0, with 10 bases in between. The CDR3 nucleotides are TGTGCCAGCAGCCACGGGACAACGAACACCGGGGAGCTGTTTTTT. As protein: CASSHGTTNTGELFF. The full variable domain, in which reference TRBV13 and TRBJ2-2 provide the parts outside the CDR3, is AAGVIQSPRHLIKEKRETATLKCYPIPRHDTVYWYQQGPGQDPQFLISFYEKMQSDKGSIPDRFSAQQFSDYHSELNMSSLELGDSALYFCASSHGTTNTGELFFGEGSRLTVL.